Described below is a single T cell receptor (beta chain) sequence and its context. The antigen remains unidentified. The record originates from a study of shared clonotypes between healthy human individuals. Overall study context: CD8 memory received one plate per donor, CD8 naive two, CD4 memory three and CD4 naive three.

General study findings and limits: Naive CD4 clonotype sharing across several donors was around 5%. The small donor group covered limited genetic and exposure diversity.

CD45RO negativity and positive selection for CCR7 defined naive CD8 cells, a population that excluded terminally differentiated effector memory CD45RA+ cells. Generated by immunoSEQ multiplex PCR, the TCRdb table keeps only in-frame clones and is missing some. The sample comprises about 2.2 million clones, around 93% of which are singletons, and about 1.7% rests with the top ten. This sequence originates from a man between 18 and 29 years old in good health. Some clones in this sample may be carry-over from other donors' samples. The sample taken for sequencing was naive CD8+ T cells from PBMCs.

The CDR3 nucleotides are TGTGCCAGCAGCGCTCCCGGGACTAGCGGATACACCGGGGAGCTGTTTTTT. Translated, it gives CASSAPGTSGYTGELFF. V is TRBV7-9 and J is TRBJ2-2, with 11 bases fitting TRBD2. Germline CDR1 reads SEHNR; CDR2 reads FQNEAQ (reference sequence). Trimming at V came to 5 bases and at J to 3 bases, leaving 8 bases not matched to a gene. The CDR3 is 17 amino acids.